This T cell receptor beta chain stems from a study of shared clonotypes between healthy human individuals. Whole-study results and caveats: Naive CD4 clonotypes were shared across a handful of donors at about 5.3%. Non-shared clonotypes had lower generation probabilities than clonotypes shared by all four sorted-subset donors.

Regarding this clone: The antigen remains undetermined.

Naive CD8 cells lacked CD45RO and underwent positive selection for CCR7, leaving out terminally differentiated effector memory CD45RA+ cells. Trimming pared 3 bases from V and 5 bases from J, leaving 19 bases between. From germline, CDR1 is MNHNS and CDR2 SASEGT. This CDR3 spans 17 amino acids. Study processing details: Filtering was not the same, since immunoSEQ gave junction-only sequences without quality scores. The repertoire was sequenced with immunoSEQ multiplex PCR; TCRdb's copy has only in-frame clones and lacks some. The V and J calls and the clone size are those of that table, but D and trimming were determined from the DNA. The table records over 2 million clones, roughly 95% of them present only once.

This rearrangement joins TRBV6-1 to TRBJ1-4; the D is unclear. The specimen sequenced was naive CD8+ T cells sorted from blood. This TCR was sampled from a young man in good health. The chain's CDR3 is CASSDESLFGPNEKLFF. The CDR3 DNA is TGTGCCAGCAGTGATGAGTCCCTCTTCGGGCCAAATGAAAAACTGTTTTTT.